This T cell receptor beta chain is drawn from a study of T cell clonotyping in hematopoietic cell transplantation. Time point reported: recipient sample about 28 days before transplant, after cytoreduction. Measured with immunoSEQ multiplex PCR; TCRdb has only the in-frame clones, and not every one. Of roughly 80,000 clones in the sample, about 95% were seen once. The CDR3 totals 15 residues. CDR1 and CDR2 (germline): LNHDA, SQIVND (reference sequence). Trimming removed 4 bases from V and 4 bases from J; junction bases left unmatched: 9. The sequence was collected from a woman between 50 and 59 years old with acute myeloid leukemia. Some clones in this sample may be carry-over from other donors' samples. Sequencing was performed on peripheral blood mononuclear cells, taken before stem cell transplant. The chain couples TRBV19 to TRBJ1-1; 7 nucleotides match TRBD1. The CDR3 loop reads CASSTSRQGTTEAFF. The CDR3 DNA reads TGTGCCAGTAGTACCAGTAGACAGGGTACCACTGAAGCTTTCTTT. Full variable domain (outside the CDR3, taken from reference TRBV19 and TRBJ1-1): DGGITQSPKYLFRKEGQNVTLSCEQNLNHDAMYWYRQDPGQGLRLIYYSQIVNDFQKGDIAEGYSVSREKKESFPLTVTSAQKNPTAFYLCASSTSRQGTTEAFFGQGTRLTVV.